This T cell receptor beta chain was documented in a study of OX40 agonist ivuxolimab in advanced cancers. V was clipped by 1 base and J by 1 base, with 4 bases between them. The CDR3 is 13 residues long. Per the germline V gene, CDR1 is KGHSH and CDR2 is LQKENI. TCRdb's copy holds only in-frame clones and misses some; the assay was immunoSEQ multiplex PCR. The table has approximately 91,000 clones, about 90% seen once. This specimen consisted of CD4+ or CD8+ T cells sorted from blood, obtained in a trial of the OX40 agonist ivuxolimab. The source of this sequence is an adult with an advanced solid tumor such as melanoma, head and neck, liver or kidney cancer. The gene calls are TRBV18 and TRBJ2-5; D is ambiguous. DNA of the CDR3: TGTGCCAGCTCACCACTAATCCAAGAGACCCAGTACTTC. This gives the protein CASSPLIQETQYF.